Each of the 13 T cell receptor beta chains below was sequenced from the same sample in a study of OX40 agonist ivuxolimab in advanced cancers. The assay was immunoSEQ multiplex PCR, and TCRdb's table has in-frame clones only and misses some. The table lists around 34,000 clones, roughly three quarters of them singletons. The sequences come from CD4+ or CD8+ T cells sorted from blood, collected in a trial of the OX40 agonist ivuxolimab. These receptor sequences come from an adult with an advanced solid tumor such as melanoma, head and neck, liver or kidney cancer.

V and J are TRBV5-1 and TRBJ2-7, with D perhaps being TRBD1 or TRBD2 (6 bases each). The V gene lost 1 base and the J gene lost 6 bases, with 14 bases spanning the gap. The CDR3 totals 14 residues. Germline-derived CDR1 and CDR2 are SGHRS and YFSETQ. Written as DNA, the CDR3 is TGCGCCAGCAGCTTGTTAAGGGGGGTGGGCGAGCAGTACTTC. Translation: CASSLLRGVGEQYF.

J is TRBJ2-3 and V is TRBV5-4; no clear D gene. Germline lookup yields CDR1 SGHNT and CDR2 YYREEE (reference sequence). The ends were cut back, 2 bases at V and 4 bases at J, with 14 bases in the middle. CDR3 length: 15 amino acids. The DNA of the CDR3 is TGTGCCAGCAGCTTAACCCAACTTGGACCAGATACGCAGTATTTT. Its translation is CASSLTQLGPDTQYF.

In the case of this clone: Other nucleotide sequences from this sample produce the same CDR3. V usage is TRBV4-1 and J usage is TRBJ2-7, with D possibly TRBD1 on 5 matching bases. Germline V gene data show CDR1 as MGHRA and CDR2 as YSYEKL. Trimming stripped 3 bases from V and 4 bases from J, with 16 bases between. The CDR3 is 15 amino acids. CDR3 sequence reads: CASSQTEDPLYEQYF. CDR3 nucleotide sequence: TGCGCCAGCAGCCAGACAGAGGATCCCCTATACGAGCAGTACTTC.

This rearrangement joins TRBV29-1 to TRBJ1-3, with D tentatively TRBD1 (6 bases). In germline, CDR1 is SQVTM, CDR2 ANQGSEA. V was cut by 1 base and J by 0 bases, with 13 bases left in between. The CDR3 is 16 amino acids. In DNA form, the CDR3 reads TGCAGCGTTGAAGTCCGGGGGGGCGGCTCTGGAAACACCATATATTTT. Its translation is CSVEVRGGGSGNTIYF.

On this clone itself: One end of the junction is discordant with germline, which a read error may explain. The chain has TRBV20-1 and TRBJ1-2; 11 nucleotides align to TRBD1. CDR1 is DFQATT, CDR2 SNEGSKA, per germline (reference sequence). The CDR3 is made up of 8 amino acids. The CDR3 here is CSAGTGGF. The CDR3 bases are TGCAGTGCTGGGACAGGGGGTTTC.

The CDR3 is CASSLKGRRISYNEQFF. CDR3 nucleotide sequence: TGCGCCAGCAGCTTGAAAGGGCGCCGCATCTCCTACAATGAGCAGTTCTTC. This sequence joins TRBV5-1 and TRBJ2-1; no reliable D call. The CDR3 consists of 17 residues. With 1 base removed from V and 0 bases from J, the gap between germline ends came to 14 bases. The germline V gene encodes CDR1 SGHRS and CDR2 YFSETQ.

This clone is labeled medium-sized. The V and J genes are TRBV7-8 and TRBJ2-7; D is possibly TRBD1 or TRBD2 (5 bases each). Trimming removed 1 base at V and 6 bases at J, with 13 bases between. The CDR3 is 14 amino acids. Looked up from germline, CDR1 is SGHVS and CDR2 is FQNEAQ. The CDR3 DNA reads TGTGCCAGCAGCTTAGAATATGGGGCGGGCGAGCAGTACTTC. Translation gives CASSLEYGAGEQYF.

The V gene is TRBV11-2, the J gene TRBJ2-7; TRBD2 might be the D (6 bases). In germline, CDR1 is SGHAT, CDR2 FQNNGV. This CDR3 is 14 amino acids long. V was clipped by 1 base and J by 2 bases, with 9 bases between them. Written as DNA, the CDR3 is TGTGCCAGCAGCTTAGCGGAGGGGCCCTACGAGCAGTACTTC. Translating gives CASSLAEGPYEQYF. Combining the CDR3 with reference TRBV11-2 and TRBJ2-7 gives the whole variable domain EAGVAQSPRYKIIEKRQSVAFWCNPISGHATLYWYQQILGQGPKLLIQFQNNGVVDDSQLPKDRFSAERLKGVDSTLKIQPAKLEDSAVYLCASSLAEGPYEQYFGPGTRLTVT.

The chain recombines TRBV28 with TRBJ2-7; D perhaps matches TRBD1 (6 bases). The CDR3 sequence is 13 residues long. V lost 2 bases, J lost 2 bases, and 7 bases lay in between. Germline V gene sequence: CDR1 MDHEN, CDR2 SYDVKM. The CDR3 here is CASSLGQPYEQYF. DNA for the CDR3: TGTGCCAGCAGTTTAGGACAGCCCTACGAGCAGTACTTC.

The chain combines TRBV28 with TRBJ1-3; D uncertain. Germline V gives CDR1 MDHEN, CDR2 SYDVKM. This CDR3 has 16 residues. Trimming took 5 bases from V and 1 from J, leaving 15 bases between them. The CDR3 nucleotides are TGTGCCAGCAGTCCACCCGGGTTCCGATCTGGAAACACCATATATTTT. It is translated as CASSPPGFRSGNTIYF.

This rearrangement joins TRBV18 to TRBJ2-3; maybe TRBD2 (6 bases). Trimming left V 5 bases short and J 11 bases short, with 14 bases between. Germline V gene lookup returns CDR1 KGHSH and CDR2 LQKENI. The CDR3 consists of 12 residues. The CDR3 DNA reads as TGTGCCAGCTCAGACCGGGACTGGTTGCAGTATTTT. This gives the protein CASSDRDWLQYF.

V gene TRBV7-3 combines with J gene TRBJ2-2; TRBD1 agrees at 9 bases. The CDR3 sequence is 16 residues long. V gave up 4 bases and J gave up 7 bases; unmatched junction bases: 10. The germline V gene encodes CDR1 SGHTA and CDR2 FQGTGA. CDR3: CASSSAGTGLNGELFF. In DNA, the CDR3 is TGTGCCAGCAGCTCCGCCGGGACAGGGTTGAACGGGGAGCTGTTTTTT.

The J gene is TRBJ2-5, the V gene TRBV27; 7 positions agree with TRBD2. CDR3 length: 15 amino acids. Losses at the gene ends were 8 bases for V and 3 bases for J; bases not matched to a gene: 12. The germline V gene has CDR1 MNHEY and CDR2 SMNVEV (reference sequence). For the CDR3, the DNA is TGTGCCAGCGCTTCCGGCGGGGCGGGAGAAGAGACCCAGTACTTC. Its translation is CASASGGAGEETQYF.